This T cell receptor (beta chain) stems from a study of T-cell memory formation after mild COVID-19. Study-wide background: Across donors, TCR clusters were largely donor specific.

The CDR3 runs 15 residues. Germline V gene sequence: CDR1 SGHRS, CDR2 YFSETQ. V lost 0 bases, J lost 3 bases, and 13 bases lay in between. 5'RACE primed from the constant segment yielded TCR alpha and TCR beta cDNA libraries bearing sample barcodes and UMIs. One entry per CDR3 protein results from TCRdb running MiXCR on the 5' RACE reads. The sample consists of about 340,000 distinct CDR3 sequences, 20% to 25% of them appearing once. General observations from the study: Among contracting clones, CD4+ were mainly CM/EM and CD8+ enriched in EMRA. Clones that shrank (day 15 to 85) were balanced CD4/CD8, whereas later expanders leaned CD4+.

This clonotype was recorded a few times. Its specificity is not known. The chain uses TRBV5-1 and TRBJ2-7; maybe TRBD2 (6 bases). This TCR was sampled from an adult woman who had mild COVID-19 (a few samples of this study predate the infection). Cell type and time point are not known. The sequenced sample was PBMCs or a T cell subset sorted from them (not recorded which). CDR3 in amino acids: CASSLAAGRNYEQYF. DNA for the CDR3: TGCGCCAGCAGCTTGGCCGCGGGACGGAACTACGAGCAGTACTTC.